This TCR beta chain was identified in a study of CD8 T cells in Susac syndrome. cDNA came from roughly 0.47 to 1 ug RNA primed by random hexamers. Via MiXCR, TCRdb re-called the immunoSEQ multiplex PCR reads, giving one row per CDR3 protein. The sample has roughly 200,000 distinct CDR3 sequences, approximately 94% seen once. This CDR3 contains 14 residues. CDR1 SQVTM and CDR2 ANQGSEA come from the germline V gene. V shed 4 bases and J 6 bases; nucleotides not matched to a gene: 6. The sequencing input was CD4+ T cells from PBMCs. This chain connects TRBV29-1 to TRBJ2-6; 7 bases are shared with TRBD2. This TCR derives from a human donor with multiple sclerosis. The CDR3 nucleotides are TGCAGCGTTGTAGGCGGGGGAACGGCCAACGTCCTGACTTTC. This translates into CSVVGGGTANVLTF.